This T cell receptor beta chain was sequenced during a study of blood T cell repertoires in COVID-19. In germline, CDR1 is SGHRS, CDR2 YFSETQ. The CDR3 spans 12 residues. Between the trimmed V and J ends, which lost 4 bases and 4 bases, there was a span of 5 bases. Methods used by the authors: Reference gene primer amplification gave nucleated cell count estimates. Here immunoSEQ multiplex PCR was the method, and the copy in TCRdb shows in-frame clones only, minus some. That table gives V, J and clone size, and the DNA gave D and trimming. Here the sample spans 250,000 to 300,000 clones, under 90% being singletons.

The chain uses TRBV5-1 and TRBJ1-4; D call uncertain. The source material was peripheral blood. The sequence was collected from a man aged 45-65 years with acute or convalescent COVID-19. The CDR3 loop is CASSPSNEKLFF. The CDR3 nucleotides read TGCGCCAGCAGCCCCAGTAATGAAAAACTGTTTTTT.